This TCR beta chain was profiled in a study of CXCR3-negative and CXCR3-positive naive CD8 T cells. Study-level results: Both naive subsets showed comparably high diversity, and memory CD8+ cells showed much lower diversity. Memory cells showed distinct TRBV-TRBJ patterns, while the two naive subsets matched.

UMI-tagged TRB cDNA libraries were built via 5' RACE. TCRdb reprocessed the 5' RACE reads; each CDR3 protein has one entry and no DNA is given. The sample's table shows 65,000 to 75,000 distinct CDR3 sequences. With a few hundred thousand cells each, the CD8+ T cell subsets were individually sorted in triplicate. Naive CD8+ T lymphocytes were specified as CD45RO-CCR7+CD27+CD95-. Concerning this clonotype itself: No antigen is known for it.

Sequencing was done on a sample of naive CXCR3- CD8+ T cells from blood. Subset here: CD45RO-CCR7+CD27+CD95- naive CD8+ T cells lacking CXCR3 (TNR3-). This TCR was recovered from a human donor in good health. Some clones in this sample may be carry-over from other donors' samples.

The CDR3: CSVATGAGELFF. The chain uses TRBV29-1 and TRBJ2-2; the D call of TRBD1 rests on TCRdb alone, since no DNA is present to check it. Per germline, CDR1 SQVTM and CDR2 ANQGSEA. The CDR3 has 12 amino acids.